This TCR beta chain comes out of a study of T cells in Graves' hyperthyroidism and ophthalmopathy. Graves' hyperthyroidism was deemed stable given no ophthalmopathy progression within 18 months. Patients having uncontrolled infection, another autoimmune disease, pregnancy or lactation were not included. The CDR3 sequence is 11 residues long. Looked up from germline, CDR1 is SGHAT and CDR2 is FQNNGV. The TCR beta CDR3 regions underwent amplification using RNA transcripts as the source. In the first-round RT-PCR of the TCR CDR3, the HTBI primer set was used. MiXCR, applied by TCRdb to the multiplex PCR reads, yields one record per CDR3 protein. The table lists over 500,000 distinct CDR3 sequences, around 15% of them singletons. General study findings and limits: Most thyroid clonotypes with frequency above 0.001 were detected in blood.

This clonotype has at least ten counts. The antigen is undetermined. At one boundary the junction diverges from the germline segment, which might be a read error. Sequencing used blood. This receptor was obtained from a woman aged 40 to 49 with Graves' hyperthyroidism. The rearrangement uses TRBV11-2 and TRBJ1-1; D gene ambiguous. The CDR3 bases are TGTGCCGGCAGTTTGGTTACTGAAGCTTTCTTT. Protein sequence: CAGSLVTEAFF.